This TCR beta chain was documented in a study of blood T cell repertoires in COVID-19. At the level of the study: Sites in the United States, Italy and Spain provided acute and convalescent COVID-19 samples. PBMCs, B-cell-depleted T cells, or T cells provided the cDNA or gDNA that made up the material.

TCRdb's copy holds only in-frame clones and misses some; the assay was immunoSEQ multiplex PCR. The data show 650,000 to 800,000 clones, 80% to 90% seen once. The CDR3 has 14 residues. The chain has TRBV1 and TRBJ2-7; TRBD2 was called by the table and not checked on the DNA. TRBV1 is described as a pseudogene. The clonotype was recovered from a woman aged 18-29 years with acute or convalescent COVID-19. Material for sequencing was peripheral blood. CDR3 protein: CTSRRSVPPYEQYF. In nucleotides, the CDR3 is TGCACCAGCAGACGAAGCGTGCCCCCCTACGAGCAGTACTTC.